This paragraph covers one T cell receptor (beta chain) sequence. This clonotype occurred many times. It has no known antigen specificity. Base qualities are not provided; no much larger clone lies one nucleotide away. The data stem from a study of T cells in Graves' hyperthyroidism and ophthalmopathy (dated by TCRdb to between 2018 and 2021). Background on the whole study: Peripheral blood was sampled at the time of initial diagnosis, prior to any treatment. Following sampling, methimazole starting at 30 mg daily was given to hyperthyroidism patients, and high-dose intravenous methylprednisolone was given to ophthalmopathy patients. TCR Vbeta CDR3 sequencing of approximately 140 peripheral blood samples (43 ophthalmopathy, about 80 hyperthyroidism and some 17 progressor patients) is reported in the paper. Prospective prediction of ophthalmopathy was tested in an independent validation cohort of fewer than 20 hyperthyroidism patients and around 16 patients who later progressed to ophthalmopathy. In more than five Graves' hyperthyroidism patients, the study also compared T-cell repertoires from thyroid tissue with T-cell repertoires from blood. The 100 or so discovery patients were randomly split 7:3 into training and test sets. To identify TCR V-J signatures that set the groups apart, the researchers used a discovery cohort of 90 to 100 patients, made up of roughly 45 with Graves' ophthalmopathy and approximately 57 with stable Graves' hyperthyroidism. Study-wide conclusions, independent of this receptor: A model built on a 13 V-J signature distinguished ophthalmopathy from stable hyperthyroidism, reaching 85% to 90% sensitivity and about 81% specificity in cross-validation and 80%/75% in testing. Most expanded thyroid clonotypes (frequency above 0.001) were also detected in blood, suggesting blood repertoires may reflect thyroid immune responses. In validation, the model predicted progression to ophthalmopathy with approximately 71% sensitivity and about 72% specificity, a median of 6.5 months before onset. Sample size was not statistically predetermined, and investigators were not blinded to group allocation.

Here V drops 0 bases and J drops 8 bases, and the junction holds 9 bases not matched to any gene. The CDR3 contains 16 residues, cysteine and phenylalanine counted. The read is trimmed to its CDR3 DNA, 48 bases read in frame from base 1. As encoded in the germline V gene, CDR1 is LGHNA while CDR2 is YNFKEQ. In the ophthalmopathy patients, disease was moderately to severely active, with a Clinical Activity Score of 3 or more, a NOSPECS grade of 4 or more, and a duration of less than 3 months. Patients with uncontrolled infections, other autoimmune diseases, pregnancy or lactation were excluded. Diagnoses were based on clinical symptoms, serum thyroxine and TRAb, thyroid ultrasound and orbital computed tomography. PBMCs were isolated from 10 ml of fresh peripheral blood by Ficoll-Paque density gradient centrifugation. Total RNA was extracted with Trizol reagent, and quality was checked on an Agilent 2100 Bioanalyzer.

Amplification of TCR beta CDR3 regions was carried out from RNA transcripts. The first round of RT-PCR for the TCR CDR3 was performed with the HTBI primer set and the Qiagen OneStep RT-PCR kit. A second multiplex PCR round built the libraries, followed by size selection and purification. Sequencing of the libraries was done on an Illumina HiSeq2000 using paired-end 100 bp reads. The authors processed their data as follows. SOAPnuke was used to process the raw data, throwing out any read that contained adapters or uncalled bases, had a mean Phred below 15, or lacked an exact constant-primer or identifier match. COPE v1.2.5 was used to merge the high-quality paired reads, and each unique nucleotide sequence was defined as a clonotype. MiTCR v1.1 was used to align the clonotypes against IMGT TRBV, TRBD and TRBJ reference segments. Analysis was restricted to V-J combinations with a frequency above 0.0001, which covered 99.2% of repertoires. A TCS score was defined as the ratio of F50 (clonal expansion) to E x V (chaos), with BLOSUM62-based TCRdist applied between CDR3 peptides within each V-J. Welch's t-statistics and random forest reduced 450 to 600 V-J features to under 15, which were used in a naive Bayes classifier (R e1071). TCRdb reprocessed the public reads (quality trimming at Q25 with fastp, clone calling with MiXCR) and kept in-frame beta chains. Each entry merges the rows of one CDR3 protein and shows their most common DNA and genes. The authors' filters were not applied to this entry. For this sample the table gives 250,000 to 400,000 distinct CDR3 sequences, of which approximately 14% were detected only once. The top ten clonotypes cover about a third of the sample.

This chain joins TRBV4-2 to TRBJ2-1; 8 bases in between match TRBD2. The receptor was isolated from a woman in her forties with Graves' ophthalmopathy. Sample: blood. The CDR3 region reads CASSQEWTSSRDEQFF. Here is the DNA: TGTGCCAGCAGCCAAGAATGGACTAGCAGTAGGGATGAGCAGTTCTTC.